A selection of T cell receptor beta chains follows, all from one sample in a study of blood T cells in healthy people across ages. Each CDR3 protein is one row after TCRdb ran MiXCR on the 5' RACE reads. Of 1,500,000 or so distinct CDR3 sequences in the sample, 59% are singletons; the top ten hold more than 6%. Material for sequencing was blood. The source of these receptors is a man in his late teens or twenties in good health. Each CDR3 is given with its conserved first and last residue. D genes are given only for firm matches. Clone sizes are given selectively: once, few, many, or a class where the clone is expanded.

>NA|TRBJ2-5|TRBV27|few
CASSPSLRQITSQETQYF
TGTGCCAGCAGTCCCTCTCTTAGACAGATTACCTCTCAAGAGACCCAGTACTTC
>NA|TRBJ1-2|TRBV4-3|few
CASSHLGQAKGYTF
TGCGCCAGCAGCCACCTAGGACAAGCGAAGGGCTACACCTTC
>NA|TRBJ2-7|TRBV20-1|once
CSARGLTSPYEQYF
TGCAGTGCCCGAGGTCTTACATCACCCTACGAGCAGTACTTC
>NA|TRBJ1-1|TRBV29-1|NA
CSVGTARDTEAFF
TGCAGCGTCGGGACGGCGAGGGACACTGAAGCTTTCTTT
>TRBD2|TRBJ2-7|TRBV4-1|NA
CASSQDGLAGVAYEQYF
TGCGCCAGCAGCCAAGATGGGCTAGCGGGGGTCGCCTACGAGCAGTACTTC
>NA|TRBJ2-3|TRBV7-6|few
CASSPNPRTDTQYF
TGTGCCAGCAGCCCCAACCCGAGGACAGATACGCAGTATTTT
>NA|TRBJ1-1|TRBV20-1|once
CSARDEGQGNTEAFF
TGCAGTGCTAGAGATGAGGGGCAGGGGAACACTGAAGCTTTCTTT
>TRBD2|TRBJ2-1|TRBV4-1|NA
CASSHGSGTSGRNEQFF
TGCGCCAGCAGCCATGGATCCGGGACTAGCGGGAGGAATGAGCAGTTCTTC
>NA|TRBJ2-7|TRBV5-1|NA
CASSIETASLSYKQYF
TGCGCCAGCAGCATCGAGACGGCGTCCTTGTCGTACAAGCAGTACTTC
>TRBD1|TRBJ1-3|TRBV12-3/TRBV12-4|NA
CASSFGTGGFGNTIYF
TGTGCCAGCAGTTTTGGGACAGGGGGCTTCGGAAACACCATATATTTT
>NA|TRBJ2-4|TRBV27|NA
CASRDPGDPIEQYF
TGTGCCAGCAGGGACCCGGGAGATCCGATTGAGCAGTACTTC